These T cell receptor beta chains were read from a single sample in a study of T cells after yellow fever vaccination. TCRdb redid the calling of the 5' RACE reads with MiXCR, one entry per CDR3 protein. The sample has around 550,000 distinct CDR3 sequences, roughly 19% seen once. Sample: PBMCs, taken 15 days after the yellow fever booster vaccination. The receptors here all came from a young man who received the YFV17D yellow fever vaccine. Both conserved end residues are part of each CDR3. D genes are given only for firm matches. Part of the rows lack a size; the others show once, few, many or a class for expanded clones.

D	V	J	size	DNA	CDR3
-	TRBV12-3/TRBV12-4	TRBJ2-2	-	TGTGCCAGCAGCCTAGCCGTACCCGGGGAGCTGTTTTTT	CASSLAVPGELFF
TRBD1	TRBV28	TRBJ2-7	-	TGTGCCAGCAGAATCCAGGGGGAGTACGAGCAGTACTTC	CASRIQGEYEQYF
-	TRBV7-2	TRBJ1-1	-	TGTGCCAGCAGCCGAACTGACTTGAACACTGAAGCTTTCTTT	CASSRTDLNTEAFF
-	TRBV7-9	TRBJ1-5	-	TGTGCCAGCACCCCGTCGGGCAATCAGCCCCAGCATTTT	CASTPSGNQPQHF
-	TRBV12-3/TRBV12-4	TRBJ1-5	-	TGTGCCAGCAGTCCCTCCGGGACACTGAATCAGCCCCAGCATTTT	CASSPSGTLNQPQHF
TRBD2	TRBV15	TRBJ2-7	few	TGTGCCACCAGCAGAGAAGCGGGATTGGTGTACGAGCAGTACTTC	CATSREAGLVYEQYF
-	TRBV28	TRBJ2-1	-	TGTGCCAGCAGTGCCTTTGGGGGCGCCTACAATGAGCAGTTCTTC	CASSAFGGAYNEQFF
-	TRBV10-3	TRBJ2-5	few	TGTGCCATACGAGTCGGGGAGACCCAGTACTTC	CAIRVGETQYF
-	TRBV10-3	TRBJ2-7	-	TGTGCCATCAGGCCGGGCGTGGGACAATCCCACGAGCAGTACTTC	CAIRPGVGQSHEQYF
-	TRBV20-1	TRBJ2-5	-	TGCAGTGCTCCGCGATCCAGCGGAGACCAAGAGACCCAGTACTTC	CSAPRSSGDQETQYF
-	TRBV20-1	TRBJ2-4	-	TGCAGTGCTAAGAAAGGGACCAAAAACATTCAGTACTTC	CSAKKGTKNIQYF
-	TRBV29-1	TRBJ2-3	few	TGCAGCGTTGCCCCCGACAGCACAGATACGCAGTATTTT	CSVAPDSTDTQYF
TRBD2	TRBV15	TRBJ2-5	many	TGTGCCACCAGCCCTGGACTAGCGCCTCAAGAGACCCAGTACTTC	CATSPGLAPQETQYF
TRBD2	TRBV4-3	TRBJ2-5	few	TGCGCCAGCAGCCAAGATTTTCTAGCGGGCCAAGAGACCCAGTACTTC	CASSQDFLAGQETQYF
-	TRBV20-1	TRBJ2-7	-	TGCAGTGCTAGAGATCACGGAGCCTACGAGCAGTACTTC	CSARDHGAYEQYF
-	TRBV6-5	TRBJ2-3	few	TGTGCCAGCAGTTACTTCGGGGCAGCTCTAGATACGCAGTATTTT	CASSYFGAALDTQYF
TRBD2	TRBV19	TRBJ2-7	few	TGTGCCAGTGGGACTAGCGGGAGGGCGGCCTACGAGCAGTACTTC	CASGTSGRAAYEQYF
-	TRBV4-2	TRBJ2-7	-	TGTGCCAGCAGCCAAGGAGGGGTACAGTCCTCCTACGAGCAGTACTTC	CASSQGGVQSSYEQYF
-	TRBV27	TRBJ1-2	-	TGTGCCAGCAGGGGAGTAGCAGCTAACTATGGCTACACCTTC	CASRGVAANYGYTF
TRBD2	TRBV12-3/TRBV12-4	TRBJ2-1	-	TGTGCCAGCAGTTTCCGGCTAGCGGGACGGGGGCAGTTCTTC	CASSFRLAGRGQFF
TRBD2	TRBV10-2	TRBJ2-7	-	TGCGCCAGCAGGGGCCTAGCGGGAGACTTCGACGACGAGCAGTACTTC	CASRGLAGDFDDEQYF
-	TRBV29-1	TRBJ2-4	-	TGCAGCGTTGTGTGGGACATTCAGTACTTC	CSVVWDIQYF
TRBD2	TRBV7-3	TRBJ2-3	few	TGTGCCAGCAGCTTAATGTCTAGCGGGAAAGATACGCAGTATTTT	CASSLMSSGKDTQYF
-	TRBV19	TRBJ1-2	-	TGTGCCAGTAGTACCCCATATGGCAGAAAAGATGGCTACACCTTC	CASSTPYGRKDGYTF
-	TRBV20-1	TRBJ2-1	-	TGCAGTGCCCGAAACCCTTCCTACAATGAGCAGTTCTTC	CSARNPSYNEQFF
-	TRBV7-3	TRBJ2-3	-	TGTGCCAGCAGCTTATCTGGCGGGCCCCCTAGCACAGATACGCAGTATTTT	CASSLSGGPPSTDTQYF
TRBD1	TRBV28	TRBJ2-7	few	TGTGCCAGCATATACAGGGGTGGCGAGCAGTACTTC	CASIYRGGEQYF
-	TRBV11-2	TRBJ1-6	many	TGTGCCAGCAGCTTATTGAATTCACCCCTCCACTTT	CASSLLNSPLHF
TRBD1	TRBV5-1	TRBJ1-2	few	TGCGCCAGCAGCTCCGGACAGGGTGGGAACTATGGCTACACCTTC	CASSSGQGGNYGYTF
TRBD2	TRBV6-1	TRBJ2-1	few	TGTGCCAGCAGACGTAGCGGGCCTTACAATGAGCAGTTCTTC	CASRRSGPYNEQFF
-	TRBV6-1	TRBJ2-7	few	TGTGCCACGACCCAGATGGGGATATACGAGCAGTACTTC	CATTQMGIYEQYF
TRBD2	TRBV28	TRBJ2-2	few	TGTGCCACCCGGACTAGCGGGAGTTGGTCCGGGGAGCTGTTTTTT	CATRTSGSWSGELFF
TRBD2	TRBV7-9	TRBJ2-5	few	TGTGCCAGCAGCCGGCTAGCGGGAGATGAGACCCAGTACTTC	CASSRLAGDETQYF
TRBD1	TRBV18	TRBJ2-7	-	TGTGCCAGCTCACCCACGATCGTCGGACAGGGGGCTTTGCAGTACTTC	CASSPTIVGQGALQYF
TRBD2	TRBV5-1	TRBJ2-7	-	TGCGCCAGCAGCTTGGTTAGCGGGGGAACCTACGAGCAGTACTTC	CASSLVSGGTYEQYF
TRBD2	TRBV11-1	TRBJ2-1	-	TGTGCCAGCAGCTCGACGGCGGGGGAGCGGGAGGATGGCAATGAGCAGTTCTTC	CASSSTAGEREDGNEQFF
-	TRBV5-1	TRBJ2-5	-	TGCGCCAGCAGCCCGGCCAACGCCCGGATTGAGACCCAGTACTTC	CASSPANARIETQYF
TRBD2	TRBV5-1	TRBJ2-5	-	TGCGCCAGCAGCTTACAGGGACTAGCGGGAGTGTCAGAGACCCAGTACTTC	CASSLQGLAGVSETQYF
TRBD2	TRBV5-1	TRBJ2-3	few	TGCGCCGGGTCTAGCGGAAAAAGCACAGATACGCAGTATTTT	CAGSSGKSTDTQYF
-	TRBV5-1	TRBJ2-7	few	TGCGCCAGCAGCTTGGATGCAGGCACCTCCTACGAGCAGTACTTC	CASSLDAGTSYEQYF
TRBD1	TRBV6-5	TRBJ2-1	-	TGTGCCAGCAGTTACTCGATGGGACAGGGAAACAATGAGCAGTTCTTC	CASSYSMGQGNNEQFF
-	TRBV6-5	TRBJ2-7	-	TGTGCCAGCAGCTTACGGGACACCCCGTACGAGCAGTACTTC	CASSLRDTPYEQYF
-	TRBV4-3	TRBJ2-6	few	TGCGCCAGCAGCCAAGGGACAAGCGACTCTGGGGCCAACGTCCTGACTTTC	CASSQGTSDSGANVLTF
TRBD2	TRBV7-3	TRBJ2-1	-	TGTGCCAGCAGCGCTACGGAAAGCGGGAGGGTAGACAATGAGCAGTTCTTC	CASSATESGRVDNEQFF